This passage covers 21 T cell receptor beta chains from one sample sequenced in a study of CD8+ T cells in alopecia areata. Treatment meaning: oral pan-JAK inhibitor, 5-10 mg twice daily. Reverse transcribed after extraction, RNA yielded cDNA as the sequencing template. Only in-frame clones appear in the TCRdb table, and some are missing; sequencing was by immunoSEQ multiplex PCR. The table has 100,000 to 120,000 clones, less than 70% seen once. Source: CD4+ T cells sorted from blood, taken at week 24, from a patient treated with tofacitinib. The source is a human donor with alopecia areata.

The CDR3 DNA sequence: TGTGCCAGCACGGGGACAGGGAGGTTTGAGACCCAGTACTTC. It is translated as CASTGTGRFETQYF. V is TRBV7-2 and J is TRBJ2-5; TRBD1 aligns across 9 bases. The CDR3 is 14 amino acids. V trimming: 7 bases; J trimming: 5 bases; junction bases outside the gene matches: 8. Germline-derived CDR1 and CDR2 are SGHTA and FQGNSA. The full variable domain, rest sourced from reference TRBV7-2 and TRBJ2-5, is GAGVSQSPSNKVTEKGKDVELRCDPISGHTALYWYRQSLGQGLEFLIYFQGNSAPDKSGLPSDRFSAERTGGSVSTLTIQRTQQEDSAVYLCASTGTGRFETQYFGPGTRLLVL.

This chain links TRBV6-5 with TRBJ1-2; no reliable D call. This CDR3 has 13 amino acids. The V end lost 4 bases, the J end lost 7 bases, and 13 bases lay between the germline ends. CDR1 is MNHEY, CDR2 SVGAGI, per germline. Here the CDR3 reads CASSSGGRAGYTF. CDR3 DNA sequence: TGTGCCAGCAGTTCCGGTGGGCGGGCTGGCTACACCTTC.

This rearrangement joins TRBV4-1 to TRBJ2-2; D is unclear. CDR1 and CDR2 from the germline V gene are MGHRA and YSYEKL. The CDR3 totals 14 residues. V lost 3 bases to trimming and J lost 2 bases, with 7 bases between them. DNA for the CDR3: TGCGCCAGCAGCCATAACACCAACACCGGGGAGCTGTTTTTT. Protein: CASSHNTNTGELFF.

This clone was seen a handful of times. The J gene is TRBJ2-4, the V gene TRBV2, with 14 bases that match TRBD2. The CDR3 contains 19 residues. Germline CDR1 is SNHLY and CDR2 is FYNNEI. Trimming took 5 bases from V and 0 from J; bases not matched to a gene: 9. The chain's CDR3 is CASSLGLAGETVAKNIQYF. For the CDR3, the DNA is TGTGCCAGCAGTCTGGGACTAGCGGGGGAAACCGTAGCCAAAAACATTCAGTACTTC.

This rearrangement joins TRBV4-1 to TRBJ2-1, with D perhaps TRBD1 (6 bases). The CDR3 runs to 16 residues. CDR1 is MGHRA and CDR2 is YSYEKL in the germline V gene. V lost 0 bases to trimming and J lost 7 bases, with 16 bases between them. The CDR3 loop is CASSQDWLQGINEQFF. The CDR3 DNA follows: TGCGCCAGCAGCCAAGATTGGTTACAGGGAATAAATGAGCAGTTCTTC.

The chain is built from TRBV2 and TRBJ1-5, with TRBD1 matching 8 bases. V lost 8 bases, J lost 7 bases, and 13 bases stayed unmatched. Germline values: CDR1 SNHLY, CDR2 FYNNEI. This CDR3 is built from 15 residues. CDR3 sequence reads: CASGQRSGGSQPQHF. The CDR3 coding sequence is TGTGCCAGCGGTCAACGGTCAGGGGGCTCCCAGCCCCAGCATTTT.

V gene TRBV18 combines with J gene TRBJ2-3, with 8 bases identical to TRBD2. V lost 4 bases to trimming and J lost 2 bases; unmatched junction nucleotides: 5. This CDR3 contains 15 residues. Germline loops: CDR1 KGHSH, CDR2 LQKENI. DNA of the CDR3: TGTGCCAGCTCACTCGGACTAGCCTACACAGATACGCAGTATTTT. It translates to CASSLGLAYTDTQYF.

V gene TRBV5-1 combines with J gene TRBJ2-3; TRBD2 matches at 9 bases. CDR3 length equals 16 residues. The J segment lost 2 bases and the V segment lost 2 bases, leaving 6 bases of the junction unmatched. CDR1 and CDR2 (germline): SGHRS, YFSETQ. This CDR3 reads CASSFGLAGTTDTQYF. CDR3 coding DNA: TGCGCCAGCAGCTTCGGTCTAGCGGGGACCACAGATACGCAGTATTTT.

The rearrangement links TRBV4-1 to TRBJ2-6; D unclear. The CDR3 is 18 amino acids. In germline, CDR1 is MGHRA, CDR2 YSYEKL. V was cut by 4 bases and J by 0 bases, with 16 bases left in between. CDR3 DNA sequence: TGCGCCAGCAGCCTTACAAGGGTAGGAAGCTCTGGGGCCAACGTCCTGACTTTC. Translation: CASSLTRVGSSGANVLTF.

The gene calls are TRBV29-1 and TRBJ2-5; 10 nucleotides agree with TRBD2. Unmatched junction bases numbered 8, after V lost 4 bases and J lost 6 bases. CDR1 is SQVTM and CDR2 is ANQGSEA in the germline V gene. This CDR3 is built from 14 residues. The CDR3 reads CSVGKAGGPQTQYF. The CDR3 DNA is TGCAGCGTTGGTAAAGCGGGGGGGCCACAGACCCAGTACTTC.

CDR3 nucleotides: TGCGCCAGCAGCTTGGCCGGGGAATTATCCGGGGAGCTGTTTTTT. Residues: CASSLAGELSGELFF. The rearrangement links TRBV5-1 to TRBJ2-2, with a tentative D call TRBD2 (5 bases). Germline CDR1 SGHRS, CDR2 YFSETQ. V dropped 0 bases and J dropped 6 bases, with 12 bases sitting between them. The CDR3 has 15 amino acids.

This clone was observed many times. The rearrangement joins TRBV6-5 to TRBJ2-7, with a possible D match to TRBD2 (6 bases). Trimming cost V 11 bases and J 1 base, with 15 bases left between them. Germline V lookup: CDR1 MNHEY, CDR2 SVGAGI. CDR3 length: 13 amino acids. This chain's CDR3 is CACGAPSSYEQYF. The CDR3 DNA follows: TGTGCCTGCGGGGCCCCCTCTTCCTACGAGCAGTACTTC.

This clone has a handful of counts. The V call is TRBV7-2, the J call TRBJ2-7; 10 nucleotides align to TRBD2. This CDR3 comprises 15 residues. The germline CDR1 and CDR2 sequences are SGHTA and FQGNSA. With 1 base clipped from V and 10 bases from J, the junction kept 10 bases outside the gene matches. The CDR3 sequence: CASSLGVASGGPQYF. The CDR3, as DNA: TGTGCCAGCAGCTTAGGGGTAGCTAGCGGGGGCCCACAGTACTTC. The full variable domain, completed using reference TRBV7-2 and TRBJ2-7, is GAGVSQSPSNKVTEKGKDVELRCDPISGHTALYWYRQSLGQGLEFLIYFQGNSAPDKSGLPSDRFSAERTGGSVSTLTIQRTQQEDSAVYLCASSLGVASGGPQYFGPGTRLTVT.

The chain combines TRBV7-2 with TRBJ1-2, with D uncertain. The germline V gene encodes CDR1 SGHTA and CDR2 FQGNSA. V lost 2 bases to trimming and J lost 3 bases, with 19 bases between them. This CDR3 has 17 amino acids. The CDR3 is CASSLTGQIASHYGYTF. The CDR3 DNA reads as TGTGCCAGCAGCTTAACTGGGCAGATTGCGTCGCACTATGGCTACACCTTC.

About this clone: In the same sample, other DNA sequences code for this CDR3. The chain joins TRBV7-3 to TRBJ2-1; 13 positions match TRBD2. This CDR3 comprises 15 residues. J gave up 7 bases and V 5 bases, and 5 bases lay outside the gene matches. The V gene's germline CDR1 is SGHTA and CDR2 FQGTGA. Written as DNA, the CDR3 is TGTGCCAGCAGCCAAAGACTAGCGGGGGGTAATGAGCAGTTCTTC. Protein sequence: CASSQRLAGGNEQFF.

Regarding this clone: Other DNA sequences in this specimen translate into the identical CDR3. The chain combines TRBV5-1 with TRBJ2-7; D remains ambiguous. Germline-derived CDR1 and CDR2 are SGHRS and YFSETQ. Between the trimmed V and J ends, which lost 0 bases and 6 bases, there was a span of 4 bases. This CDR3 is 11 amino acids long. CDR3 bases: TGCGCCAGCAGCTTGGACAGCGAGCAGTACTTC. Translating gives CASSLDSEQYF.

The chain recombines TRBV5-1 with TRBJ2-3; 9 nucleotides align to TRBD2. The CDR3 has 17 residues. The V segment lost 5 bases and the J segment 2 bases; nucleotides outside the gene matches: 12. In germline, CDR1 is SGHRS, CDR2 YFSETQ. The chain's CDR3 is CASRAAGSGGNTDTQYF. The CDR3 nucleotides are TGCGCCAGCAGGGCTGCGGGTAGCGGGGGCAACACAGATACGCAGTATTTT.

The chain recombines TRBV19 with TRBJ1-5, with 7 nucleotides matching TRBD1. The CDR3 is made up of 13 amino acids. Germline V gene lookup returns CDR1 LNHDA and CDR2 SQIVND (reference sequence). Losses at the gene ends were 6 bases for V and 5 bases for J; bases not matched to a gene: 4. The CDR3 sequence: CASSPRGDQPQHF. DNA of the CDR3: TGTGCCAGTAGCCCCAGGGGGGATCAGCCCCAGCATTTT.

DNA of the CDR3: TGCAGCTACTCTCTGGCGGGGGAGGTTGGCTACACCTTC. Residues: CSYSLAGEVGYTF. This chain connects TRBV29-1 to TRBJ1-2; the D gene is possibly TRBD1 (5 bases). The germline CDR1 and CDR2 sequences are SQVTM and ANQGSEA. V lost 8 bases and J lost 7, with 20 bases in between. The CDR3 is 13 amino acids.

This clone was detected once. The J gene is TRBJ2-6, the V gene TRBV5-1; D unresolved. This CDR3 region has 15 residues. Between the trimmed V and J ends, which lost 3 bases and 0 bases, there was a span of 7 bases. Germline V lookup: CDR1 SGHRS, CDR2 YFSETQ. CDR3 sequence reads: CASSYQTSGANVLTF. CDR3 nucleotides: TGCGCCAGCAGCTATCAAACCTCTGGGGCCAACGTCCTGACTTTC.

The chain links TRBV6-6 to TRBJ1-2; TRBD1 agrees at 8 bases. This CDR3 has 14 amino acids. The J segment lost 7 bases and the V segment lost 7 bases, leaving 11 bases of the junction unmatched. Germline assignment: CDR1 MNHNY and CDR2 SVGAGI (reference sequence). CDR3 residues: CASTLGTGLSGYTF. As DNA, the CDR3 is TGTGCCAGCACCCTTGGGACAGGCCTCTCTGGCTACACCTTC.